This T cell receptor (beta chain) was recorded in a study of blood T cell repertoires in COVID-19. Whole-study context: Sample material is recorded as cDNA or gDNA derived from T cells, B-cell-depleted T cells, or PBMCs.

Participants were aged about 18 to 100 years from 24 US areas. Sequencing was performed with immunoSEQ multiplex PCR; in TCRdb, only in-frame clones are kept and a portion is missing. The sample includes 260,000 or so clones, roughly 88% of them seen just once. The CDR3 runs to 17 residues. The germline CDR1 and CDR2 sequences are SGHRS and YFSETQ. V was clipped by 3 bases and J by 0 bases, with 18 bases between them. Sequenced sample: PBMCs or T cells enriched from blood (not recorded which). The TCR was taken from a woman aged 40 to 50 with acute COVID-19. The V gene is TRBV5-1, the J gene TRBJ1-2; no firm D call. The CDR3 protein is CASSSAAWQQTNYGYTF. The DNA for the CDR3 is TGCGCCAGCAGCTCGGCGGCGTGGCAACAAACTAACTATGGCTACACCTTC.